The clone carrying this T cell receptor beta chain was counted only a few times. Antigen unknown. The J segment lost 8 bases and the V segment lost 5 bases, leaving 6 bases of the junction unmatched. Per germline, CDR1 SGHNT and CDR2 YYREEE (reference sequence). This CDR3 region has 14 residues. MiXCR was run by TCRdb on the reads, yielding one entry per CDR3 protein. The sample includes under 850,000 distinct CDR3 sequences, around a third of them seen just once. These data come from a study of T cell repertoires in cytomegalovirus infection. Study as a whole: HLA-C-restricted CMV epitopes, recently identified, and well-studied HLA-B-restricted ones were used by the study.

This chain joins TRBV5-4 and TRBJ1-6; TRBD1 aligns across 8 bases. The sample in question was cultured PBMCs, obtained from culture after CMV antigen stimulation. The source is a human donor in good health (CMV status not recorded). Some clones in this sample may be carry-over from other donors' samples. The CDR3 is CASRSQGADSPLHF. The CDR3 region has the DNA TGTGCCAGCAGATCTCAGGGGGCAGATTCACCCCTCCACTTT.